This TCR beta chain derives from a study of blood T cell repertoires in COVID-19. Data came from immunoSEQ multiplex PCR; TCRdb stores just in-frame clones and leaves some out. The sample includes a few hundred thousand clones, around 80% of them seen just once. CDR1 LNHDA and CDR2 SQIVND come from the germline V gene (reference sequence). Trimming cost V 5 bases and J 0 bases, with 11 bases left between them. There are 15 residues in the CDR3. This TCR was recovered from a man aged 30 to 45 with acute COVID-19. The sample consisted of PBMCs or T cells enriched from blood (not recorded which). The chain joins TRBV19 to TRBJ1-3, with D unresolved. This CDR3 reads CASSGGSDSGNTIYF. The CDR3 region has the DNA TGTGCCAGTAGTGGCGGGTCTGACTCTGGAAACACCATATATTTT.